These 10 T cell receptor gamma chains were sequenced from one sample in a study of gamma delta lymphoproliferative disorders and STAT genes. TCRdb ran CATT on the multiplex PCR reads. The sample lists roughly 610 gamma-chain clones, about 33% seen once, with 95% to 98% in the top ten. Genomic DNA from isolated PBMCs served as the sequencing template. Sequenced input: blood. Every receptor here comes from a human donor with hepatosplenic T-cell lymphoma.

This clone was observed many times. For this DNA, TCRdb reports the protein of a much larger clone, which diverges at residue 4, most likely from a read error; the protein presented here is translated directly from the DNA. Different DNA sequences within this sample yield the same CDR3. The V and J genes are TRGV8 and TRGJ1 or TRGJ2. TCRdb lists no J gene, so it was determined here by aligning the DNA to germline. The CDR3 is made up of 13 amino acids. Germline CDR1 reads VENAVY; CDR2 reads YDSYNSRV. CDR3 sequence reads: CATCDSSYYKKLF. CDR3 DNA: TGTGCCACCTGCGATAGTTCGTATTATAAGAAACTCTTT.

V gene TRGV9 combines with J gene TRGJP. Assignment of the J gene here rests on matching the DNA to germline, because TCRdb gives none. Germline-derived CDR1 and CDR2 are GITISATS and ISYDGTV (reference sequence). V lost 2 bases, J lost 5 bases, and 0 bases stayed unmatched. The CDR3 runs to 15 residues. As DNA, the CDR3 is TGTGCCTTGTGGGAGGAAGAGTTGGGCAAAAAAATCAAGGTATTT. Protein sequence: CALWEEELGKKIKVF.

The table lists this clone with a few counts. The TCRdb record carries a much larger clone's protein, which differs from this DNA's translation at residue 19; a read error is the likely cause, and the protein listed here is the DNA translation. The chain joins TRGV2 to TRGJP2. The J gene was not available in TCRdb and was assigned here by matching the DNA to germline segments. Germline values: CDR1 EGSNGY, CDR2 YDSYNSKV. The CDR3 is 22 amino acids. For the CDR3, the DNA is TGTGCCACCTGGTCCGTCCGTTTGCTACTTTTGGCGGAATATAGTAGTGATTGGGTCAAGACGTTT. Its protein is CATWSVRLLLLAEYSSDWVKTF.

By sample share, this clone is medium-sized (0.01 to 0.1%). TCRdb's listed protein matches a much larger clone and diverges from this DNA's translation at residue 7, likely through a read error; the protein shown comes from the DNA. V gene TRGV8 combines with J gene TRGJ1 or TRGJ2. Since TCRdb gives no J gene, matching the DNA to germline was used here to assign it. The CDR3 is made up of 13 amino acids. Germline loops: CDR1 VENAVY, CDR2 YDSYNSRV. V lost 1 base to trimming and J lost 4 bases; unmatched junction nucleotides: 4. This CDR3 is CATWDSLYYKKLF. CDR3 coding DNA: TGTGCCACCTGGGATAGTTTGTATTATAAGAAACTCTTT.

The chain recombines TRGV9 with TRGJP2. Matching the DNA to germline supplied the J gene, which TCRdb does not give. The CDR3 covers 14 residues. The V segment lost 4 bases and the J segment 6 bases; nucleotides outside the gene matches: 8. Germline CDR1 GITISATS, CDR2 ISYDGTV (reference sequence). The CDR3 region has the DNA TGTGCCTTGTGGGATATGTTTTGTGATTGGATCAAGACGTTT. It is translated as CALWDMFCDWIKTF.

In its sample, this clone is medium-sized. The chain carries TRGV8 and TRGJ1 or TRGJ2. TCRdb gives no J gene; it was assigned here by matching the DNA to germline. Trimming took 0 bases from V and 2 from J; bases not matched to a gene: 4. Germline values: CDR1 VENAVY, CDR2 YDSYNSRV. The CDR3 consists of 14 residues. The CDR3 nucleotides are TGTGCCACCTGGGATAGGCCGGATTATTATAAGAAACTCTTT. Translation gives CATWDRPDYYKKLF.

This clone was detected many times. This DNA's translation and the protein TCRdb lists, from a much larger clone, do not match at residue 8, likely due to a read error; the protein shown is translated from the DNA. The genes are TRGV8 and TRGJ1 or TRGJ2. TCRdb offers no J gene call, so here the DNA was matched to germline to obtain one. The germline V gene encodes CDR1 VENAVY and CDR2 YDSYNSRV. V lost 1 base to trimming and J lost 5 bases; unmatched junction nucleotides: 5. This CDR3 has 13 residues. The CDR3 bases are TGTGCCACCTGGGATAGTTCGAATTATAAGAAACTCTTT. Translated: CATWDSSNYKKLF.

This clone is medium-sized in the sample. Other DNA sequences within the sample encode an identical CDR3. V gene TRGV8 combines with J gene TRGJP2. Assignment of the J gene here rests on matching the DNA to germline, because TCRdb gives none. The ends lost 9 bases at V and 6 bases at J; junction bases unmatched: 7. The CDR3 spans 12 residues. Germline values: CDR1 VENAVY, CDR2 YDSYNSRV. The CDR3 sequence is CATRWGDWIKTF. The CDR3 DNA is TGTGCCACCCGATGGGGTGATTGGATCAAGACGTTT.

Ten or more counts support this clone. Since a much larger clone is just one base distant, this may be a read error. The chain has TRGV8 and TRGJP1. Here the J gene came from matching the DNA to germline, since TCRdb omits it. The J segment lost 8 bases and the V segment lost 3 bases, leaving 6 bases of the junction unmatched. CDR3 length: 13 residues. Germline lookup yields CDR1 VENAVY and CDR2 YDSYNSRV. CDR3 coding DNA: TGTGCCACCTGGGATCCTCACGGTTGGTTCAAGATATTT. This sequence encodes CATWDPHGWFKIF.

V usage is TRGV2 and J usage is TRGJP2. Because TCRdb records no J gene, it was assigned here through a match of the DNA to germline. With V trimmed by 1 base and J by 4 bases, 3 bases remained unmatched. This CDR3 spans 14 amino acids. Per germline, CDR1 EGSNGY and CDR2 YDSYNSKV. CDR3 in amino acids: CATWDGFSDWIKTF. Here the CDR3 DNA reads TGTGCCACCTGGGACGGCTTTAGTGATTGGATCAAGACGTTT.